The rows below give T cell receptor beta chains drawn from one sample of a study of blood T cell repertoires in COVID-19. Sequenced by immunoSEQ multiplex PCR; TCRdb stores in-frame clones only, minus some. Of roughly 400,000 clones in the sample, roughly nine tenths were seen once. The sequencing input was PBMCs or T cells enriched from blood (not recorded which). These TCRs come from a young man who had recovered from COVID-19. CDR3s include the opening cysteine and the closing phenylalanine or tryptophan. Fields, in order: V gene, J gene, D gene, clone size, CDR3 DNA, CDR3 protein. A D gene is named only where the DNA matches it firmly. A row's size may be missing; if present it is once, few, many or a size class.

V: TRBV5-1; J: TRBJ2-2; D: NA; size: once; DNA: TGCGCCAGCAGTCCGAGCGGAACGAACACCGGGGAGCTGTTTTTT; CDR3: CASSPSGTNTGELFF
V: TRBV7-9; J: TRBJ1-1; D: NA; size: once; DNA: TGTGCCAGCAGCGGGGGGGCTGAAGCTTTCTTT; CDR3: CASSGGAEAFF
V: TRBV12-3/TRBV12-4; J: TRBJ1-1; D: TRBD1; size: NA; DNA: TGTGCCAGCGGACAGGGGTATTTCGCTGAAGCTTTCTTT; CDR3: CASGQGYFAEAFF
V: TRBV11-2; J: TRBJ2-2; D: NA; size: NA; DNA: TGTGCCAGCAGCTTAGAACCGGGAGCGTACGGGGAGCTGTTTTTT; CDR3: CASSLEPGAYGELFF
V: TRBV29-1; J: TRBJ2-3; D: NA; size: NA; DNA: TGCAGCGTTGAATCTGGGGGCCCAGATACGCAGTATTTT; CDR3: CSVESGGPDTQYF
V: TRBV3-1/TRBV3-2; J: TRBJ1-1; D: NA; size: NA; DNA: TGTGCCAGCAGCCCACGTGGAGGGAAACCTGAAGCTTTCTTT; CDR3: CASSPRGGKPEAFF
V: TRBV5-5; J: TRBJ2-1; D: NA; size: NA; DNA: TGTGCCAGCAGCTTTGGGGGGAACAATGAGCAGTTCTTC; CDR3: CASSFGGNNEQFF
V: TRBV11-2; J: TRBJ2-1; D: TRBD2; size: NA; DNA: TGTGCCAGCAGCTTAGTTGGTGGACTAGCGGGAGGGAATGAGCAGTTCTTC; CDR3: CASSLVGGLAGGNEQFF
V: TRBV6-4; J: TRBJ1-5; D: NA; size: NA; DNA: TGTGCCAGCAGTGTCGGGGGCAATCAGCCCCAGCATTTT; CDR3: CASSVGGNQPQHF
V: TRBV4-1; J: TRBJ2-5; D: TRBD2; size: NA; DNA: TGCGCCAGCAGCCACCGACTAGCGGGTGTAGAGACCCAGTACTTC; CDR3: CASSHRLAGVETQYF
V: TRBV9; J: TRBJ1-1; D: NA; size: NA; DNA: TGTGCCAGCAGCGTAGCGGCAGGGAGGTCTGAAGCTTTCTTT; CDR3: CASSVAAGRSEAFF
V: TRBV28; J: TRBJ1-4; D: TRBD1; size: NA; DNA: TGTGCCAGCAGTTGGGACAGGGGGTTCCAAAAACTGTTTTTT; CDR3: CASSWDRGFQKLFF
V: TRBV24-1; J: TRBJ2-3; D: NA; size: once; DNA: TGTGCCACCAGTGACCGAGGGAGCGGCACAGATACGCAGTATTTT; CDR3: CATSDRGSGTDTQYF
V: TRBV19; J: TRBJ1-4; D: TRBD1; size: NA; DNA: TGTGCCAGTAGTATGCTGGACAGGGTAAACGAAAAACTGTTTTTT; CDR3: CASSMLDRVNEKLFF
V: TRBV6-5; J: TRBJ2-1; D: TRBD2; size: NA; DNA: TGTGCCAGCAGACTAGCGGGAGGGAACGAGCAGTTCTTC; CDR3: CASRLAGGNEQFF
V: TRBV21-1; J: TRBJ2-7; D: NA; size: NA; DNA: TGTGCCAGCAGCAAAGAGGACTACTACGAGCAGTACTTC; CDR3: CASSKEDYYEQYF
V: TRBV28; J: TRBJ1-1; D: NA; size: NA; DNA: TGTGCCAGCACTGGGGGAGGGGAGGGAAACACTGAAGCTTTCTTT; CDR3: CASTGGGEGNTEAFF
V: TRBV10-3; J: TRBJ2-7; D: NA; size: NA; DNA: TGTGCCATCAGTGATTTTAATCTAGCAGACAACGAGCAGTACTTC; CDR3: CAISDFNLADNEQYF
V: TRBV5-1; J: TRBJ1-1; D: TRBD1; size: NA; DNA: TGCGCCAGCAGCCCAATGGACAGGCTGAACACTGAAGCTTTCTTT; CDR3: CASSPMDRLNTEAFF
V: TRBV27; J: TRBJ2-7; D: NA; size: NA; DNA: TGTGCCAGCAGTTTTTCGGGAACCCACTACGAGCAGTACTTC; CDR3: CASSFSGTHYEQYF
V: TRBV7-2; J: TRBJ2-7; D: TRBD2; size: NA; DNA: TGTGCCAGCAGCTTAGGACTAGCGGGAGGCTACGAGCAGTACTTC; CDR3: CASSLGLAGGYEQYF
V: TRBV29-1; J: TRBJ1-3; D: NA; size: few; DNA: TGCAGCGTGGAGAGCACTGGAAACACCATATATTTT; CDR3: CSVESTGNTIYF
V: TRBV7-9; J: TRBJ1-1; D: NA; size: NA; DNA: TGTGCCAGCAGCTTAGTAGGGGGAGCGAACACTGAAGCTTTCTTT; CDR3: CASSLVGGANTEAFF
V: TRBV4-1; J: TRBJ2-4; D: NA; size: NA; DNA: TGCGCCAGCAGCCAAGGCAGGGTGGGTGGCATTCAGTACTTC; CDR3: CASSQGRVGGIQYF
V: TRBV19; J: TRBJ2-1; D: TRBD2; size: NA; DNA: TGTGCCAGTAGTATACTAGCGGGAGTAACGAATGAGCAGTTCTTC; CDR3: CASSILAGVTNEQFF
V: TRBV20-1; J: TRBJ1-5; D: NA; size: NA; DNA: TGCAGTGCTAGTTCGGGGGGCGATCAGCCCCAGCATTTT; CDR3: CSASSGGDQPQHF
V: TRBV18; J: TRBJ2-6; D: TRBD2; size: NA; DNA: TGTGCCAGCTCAGGACTAGTCTCTGGGGCCAACGTCCTGACTTTC; CDR3: CASSGLVSGANVLTF
V: TRBV28; J: TRBJ2-7; D: NA; size: NA; DNA: TGTGCCAGCAGTTCCCCTAGCTGGAACCGAGACGAGCAGTACTTC; CDR3: CASSSPSWNRDEQYF
V: TRBV5-6; J: TRBJ1-4; D: NA; size: NA; DNA: TGTGCCAGCAGCTTGAGGCAGGCAGAAAAACTGTTTTTT; CDR3: CASSLRQAEKLFF
V: TRBV27; J: TRBJ2-5; D: NA; size: NA; DNA: TGTGCCAGCAGTCTCAGGACATTTTCGACCCAGTACTTC; CDR3: CASSLRTFSTQYF
V: TRBV6-5; J: TRBJ2-7; D: NA; size: NA; DNA: TGTGCCAGCAGTAGGGACAACGGCTACGAGCAGTACTTC; CDR3: CASSRDNGYEQYF
V: TRBV2; J: TRBJ2-5; D: NA; size: NA; DNA: TGTGCCAGCAGTGATTTTGAGGCCCAGTACTTC; CDR3: CASSDFEAQYF
V: TRBV2; J: TRBJ2-7; D: TRBD2; size: NA; DNA: TGTGCCAGCAGTGAAAATGCTAGCGGGAGCGAGCAGTACTTC; CDR3: CASSENASGSEQYF
V: TRBV15; J: TRBJ1-1; D: NA; size: NA; DNA: TGTGCCACCAGCGGCCAACAGGGTGTGTACACTGAAGCTTTCTTT; CDR3: CATSGQQGVYTEAFF
V: TRBV30; J: TRBJ2-1; D: TRBD2; size: few; DNA: TGTGCCTGGAAACTAGCGGGAGGTTATGAGCAGTTCTTC; CDR3: CAWKLAGGYEQFF
V: TRBV5-5; J: TRBJ1-5; D: TRBD1; size: NA; DNA: TGTGCCAGCAGCTCTACACCTTCGACAGGGGGCCGTAGTCAGCCCCAGCATTTT; CDR3: CASSSTPSTGGRSQPQHF
V: TRBV6-5; J: TRBJ1-2; D: TRBD1; size: NA; DNA: TGTGCCAGCAGTAGACAGGGGCATGGCTACACCTTC; CDR3: CASSRQGHGYTF
V: TRBV3-1/TRBV3-2; J: TRBJ2-7; D: TRBD2; size: NA; DNA: TGTGCCAGCAGTCTAACTAGCGGGACATCCTACGAGCAGTACTTC; CDR3: CASSLTSGTSYEQYF
V: TRBV14; J: TRBJ1-3; D: NA; size: NA; DNA: TGTGCCAGCAGCCAAAACGGGAGCCCTGGAAACACCATATATTTT; CDR3: CASSQNGSPGNTIYF
V: TRBV6-5; J: TRBJ1-2; D: TRBD1; size: NA; DNA: TGTGCCAGCAGTTGGACAGGGAGGCTGGGTGGCTACACCTTC; CDR3: CASSWTGRLGGYTF